The 14 T cell receptor beta chains below were found in one sample sequenced in a study of blood T cell repertoires in COVID-19. The method was immunoSEQ multiplex PCR; TCRdb's version includes in-frame clones alone and lacks a portion of them. The table has around 160,000 clones, approximately 88% seen once. Material for sequencing was PBMCs or T cells enriched from blood (not recorded which). The receptors originated from an older woman who had recovered from COVID-19.

This clone was seen a single time. The chain employs TRBV28 and TRBJ2-1, with TRBD1 identical over 9 bases. The CDR3 has 16 residues. Germline values: CDR1 MDHEN, CDR2 SYDVKM. J was trimmed by 5 bases and V by 10 bases; bases with no gene match: 15. The CDR3 loop is CATTTPTTGGNNEQFF. In DNA, the CDR3 is TGTGCCACCACGACCCCTACGACAGGGGGGAACAATGAGCAGTTCTTC.

The chain carries TRBV3-1 (or the pseudogene TRBV3-2) and TRBJ1-6; D unclear. Deletions cut 1 base from V and 11 bases from J, with 9 bases between. The length of the CDR3 is 13 residues. Germline-derived CDR1 and CDR2 are LGHDT and YNNKEL (reference sequence). The CDR3 nucleotides are TGTGCCAGCAGCCAAGTGTCTCAGGCACCCCTCCACTTT. Translated: CASSQVSQAPLHF.

CDR3 residues: CASKGSAGGYNQPQHF. The CDR3 coding sequence is TGTGCCAGCAAAGGATCTGCAGGGGGCTACAATCAGCCCCAGCATTTT. The rearrangement links TRBV2 to TRBJ1-5; 8 bases match TRBD1. CDR3 length equals 16 residues. Germline-derived CDR1 and CDR2 are SNHLY and FYNNEI. V was pared by 7 bases and J by 3 bases, with 11 bases of the junction left unmatched.

This rearrangement joins TRBV5-8 to TRBJ2-5, with 10 bases fitting TRBD2. Trimming cost V 7 bases and J 2 bases; bases outside gene matches: 5. CDR1 SGHTS and CDR2 YDEGEE come from the germline V gene. The CDR3 runs to 14 residues. The CDR3 DNA is TGTGCCAGCGGCACTAGCGGGATTCAAGAGACCCAGTACTTC. The encoded protein is CASGTSGIQETQYF.

This clone has a handful of counts. V and J are TRBV5-5 and TRBJ1-3; D may be TRBD1 (6 bases). The ends were cut back, 3 bases at V and 1 base at J, with 11 bases in the middle. This CDR3 is built from 15 residues. Germline V CDR1 and CDR2: SGHKS, YYEKEE (reference sequence). In DNA, the CDR3 is TGTGCCAGCAGCTCCGTAGGGGGATCTGGAAACACCATATATTTT. The encoded protein is CASSSVGGSGNTIYF.

The rearrangement links TRBV7-8 to TRBJ1-5, with TRBD1 as a possible D gene (5 bases). The V end lost 1 base, the J end lost 8 bases, and 12 bases lay between the germline ends. This CDR3 contains 14 residues. Per germline, CDR1 SGHVS and CDR2 FQNEAQ. Here the CDR3 reads CASSLEGSMKPQHF. DNA of the CDR3: TGTGCCAGCAGCTTAGAGGGGTCAATGAAGCCCCAGCATTTT.

The chain recombines TRBV14 with TRBJ2-2; no clear D gene. Trimming removed 6 bases at V and 6 bases at J, with 11 bases between. The CDR3 length is 13 residues. CDR1 is SGHDN and CDR2 is FVKESK in the germline V gene. The CDR3 is CASSLIASGELFF. CDR3 in DNA: TGTGCCAGCAGTCTAATCGCGTCCGGGGAGCTGTTTTTT. Using reference TRBV14 and TRBJ2-2 for the parts outside the CDR3, the full variable domain is EAGVTQFPSHSVIEKGQTVTLRCDPISGHDNLYWYRRVMGKEIKFLLHFVKESKQDESGMPNNRFLAERTGGTYSTLKVQPAELEDSGVYFCASSLIASGELFFGEGSRLTVL.

The chain combines TRBV30 with TRBJ1-2; TRBD1 agrees at 11 bases. Germline loops: CDR1 GTSNPN, CDR2 SVGIG (reference sequence). After removal of 2 bases from V and 4 bases from J, the junction contained 9 bases not matched to a gene. The CDR3 is 16 amino acids. The CDR3 DNA reads as TGTGCCTGGAGTAAAAGGGAAGGACAGGGGGCCTATGGCTACACCTTC. Protein: CAWSKREGQGAYGYTF. Variable domain in full (rest from reference TRBV30 and TRBJ1-2): SQTIHQWPATLVQPVGSPLSLECTVEGTSNPNLYWYRQAAGRGLQLLFYSVGIGQISSEVPQNLSASRPQDRQFILSSKKLLLSDSGFYLCAWSKREGQGAYGYTFGSGTRLTVV.

The J gene is TRBJ1-5, the V gene TRBV3-1 (or the pseudogene TRBV3-2); D remains unclear. The CDR3 runs to 13 residues. In germline, CDR1 is LGHDT, CDR2 YNNKEL (reference sequence). The germline V and J ends were trimmed by 4 bases and 6 bases, with 10 bases remaining between them. CDR3 loop: CASSPGAGQPQHF. The CDR3 bases are TGTGCCAGCAGCCCCGGCGCGGGTCAGCCCCAGCATTTT.

Only a few counts were recorded for this clone. This chain links TRBV6-1 with TRBJ1-5; D gene uncertain. Trimming stripped 1 base from V and 11 bases from J, with 12 bases between. The CDR3 runs 13 residues. Per the germline V gene, CDR1 is MNHNS and CDR2 is SASEGT. In DNA form, the CDR3 reads TGTGCCAGCAGTGAAGATGGTGTTTTAGCCCAGCATTTT. It is translated as CASSEDGVLAQHF.

The V call is TRBV29-1, the J call TRBJ1-1, with 8 bases lining up with TRBD1. The J segment lost 1 base and the V segment lost 5 bases, leaving 3 bases of the junction unmatched. The CDR3 totals 13 residues. Germline CDR1 reads SQVTM; CDR2 reads ANQGSEA. In DNA, the CDR3 is TGCAGCGTTACGACAGGGGCGAACACTGAAGCTTTCTTT. It specifies CSVTTGANTEAFF.

This clone was picked up a small number of times. DNA for the CDR3: TGTGCCAGCTCCCAGGGCCATAACACTGAAGCTTTCTTT. Its translation: CASSQGHNTEAFF. The rearrangement links TRBV18 to TRBJ1-1; D possibly corresponds to TRBD1 (5 bases). The CDR3 length is 13 residues. Germline V gives CDR1 KGHSH, CDR2 LQKENI. Trimming shortened V by 6 bases and J by 2 bases, and 10 bases separated the two germline ends.

The chain carries TRBV5-4 and TRBJ1-1, with 8 positions matching TRBD1. Looked up from germline, CDR1 is SGHNT and CDR2 is YYREEE (reference sequence). V shed 4 bases and J 6 bases; nucleotides not matched to a gene: 11. CDR3 length equals 15 residues. The CDR3: CASSLKIQGAAEAFF. CDR3 nucleotides: TGTGCCAGCAGCCTCAAAATTCAGGGGGCTGCTGAAGCTTTCTTT. Full variable domain (missing parts from reference TRBV5-4 and TRBJ1-1): ETGVTQSPTHLIKTRGQQVTLRCSSQSGHNTVSWYQQALGQGPQFIFQYYREEENGRGNFPPRFSGLQFPNYSSELNVNALELDDSALYLCASSLKIQGAAEAFFGQGTRLTVV.

This rearrangement joins TRBV12-3 or TRBV12-4 to TRBJ1-2, with D perhaps TRBD1 (6 bases). Deletions cut 6 bases from V and 7 bases from J, with 12 bases between. This CDR3 has 12 amino acids. The CDR3 sequence is CASSPGVGGYTF. As DNA, the CDR3 is TGTGCCAGCAGCCCAGGGGTAGGTGGCTACACCTTC.